This T cell receptor (beta chain) was sequenced for a study of blood T cell repertoires in COVID-19 (dated by TCRdb to 2019 to 2021). For the study in its entirety: The collaborator samples originated in the United States, Italy and Spain and spanned the acute and convalescent phases of COVID-19. The repertoires were released in a freely available public database intended as a resource for research on the immune response to SARS-CoV-2. The prospective study material was composed of cDNA or gDNA derived from T cells, B-cell-depleted T cells, or PBMCs. Samples were obtained from the ongoing ImmuneRACE study (first 160 participants) and from 1,000 to 1,500 subjects provided by 6 global collaborators. Where available, HLA class I and class II types were obtained from metadata supplied by the sample provider rather than from assay-based typing. The dataset comprised deeply sampled blood TCRbeta repertoires from subjects exposed to, actively infected with, or recovered from COVID-19. Sample metadata almost always included a de-identified subject ID, COVID-19 status, age in years and sex. The study at large found these results: Clinical and demographic metadata were provided uncurated, with the amount varying by source and participant.

The immunoSEQ Assay, a bias-controlled multiplex PCR, was used to amplify TCRbeta CDR3 regions from genomic DNA. The study's own analysis went as follows. Within the assay, amplification of reference gene primers was used to estimate how many nucleated cells each sample contained. Sequence reads were collapsed and filtered to measure the absolute abundance of every unique TCRbeta CDR3 rearrangement. Productive Simpson clonality was computed per sample as the square root of Simpson's diversity index over productive rearrangements. TCRdb carries this immuneACCESS record with in-frame sequences only. Its versions omit some clonotypes, under half of them owing to an unresolved V gene in the studies checked, with the rest unexplained. D and trimming come from the DNA, and the V and J calls and clone size come from that table. A total of about 170,000 clones appear in this sample, less than 90% of them only once. The top ten hold roughly 1.2% of the sample.

Trimming removed 4 bases from V and 0 bases from J; the gene matches leave 11 bases unexplained. CDR1 and CDR2 were assigned from the germline V gene as KGHDR and SFDVKD. The CDR3 spans 19 residues, from the cysteine through the phenylalanine. Only CDR3 DNA remains: 57 bases, in frame from the first base. Participants in the prospective study were enrolled through a virtual design, were aged 18 to 89 years, and lived in approximately 24 United States geographic areas. To assign participants to cohorts, the prospective study relied on clinical history that participants themselves reported in a screening survey and a study questionnaire. In the prospective study, mobile phlebotomists collected whole blood, serum and a nasopharyngeal or oropharyngeal swab from each participant. Over an approximately 2-month period, participants in the prospective study had the option of providing additional blood draws and questionnaires. Before DNA extraction, prospective study blood samples were shipped either frozen or at room temperature.

Comment on this clone: No cognate antigen has been identified for it. Base quality data are lacking; no much larger clone is found one base away.

The clonotype comes from a human donor with acute COVID-19. The donor label of this sample is uncertain. The V gene is TRBV24-1 and the J gene is TRBJ2-4, and 10 junction bases match TRBD1. Sequenced input: PBMCs or T cells enriched from blood (not recorded which). The CDR3 reads CATSESRDRGPLAKNIQYF. Here is the DNA: TGTGCCACCAGTGAGTCTAGGGACAGGGGACCCCTAGCCAAAAACATTCAGTACTTC.